These 20 T cell receptor beta chains came from one sample sequenced in a study of monozygotic twins with inflammatory bowel disease. TCRdb processed the 5' RACE reads again and assigns one entry to each CDR3 protein, with no DNA. The table lists around 410,000 distinct CDR3 sequences, with 2% to 3% in the top ten. The material sequenced was blood. The receptors originated from a human donor with ulcerative colitis or Crohn's disease, or a healthy co-twin of an affected twin (not recorded which).

This sequence joins TRBV11-2 and TRBJ2-7; TCRdb indicates TRBD2, and absent DNA this call remains unverified. CDR1 SGHAT and CDR2 FQNNGV come from the germline V gene. The length of the CDR3 is 21 residues. CDR3 amino acids: CASSSTRNLAGHPRIGYEQYF. Full variable domain (remainder filled in from reference TRBV11-2 and TRBJ2-7): EAGVAQSPRYKIIEKRQSVAFWCNPISGHATLYWYQQILGQGPKLLIQFQNNGVVDDSQLPKDRFSAERLKGVDSTLKIQPAKLEDSAVYLCASSSTRNLAGHPRIGYEQYFGPGTRLTVT.

The rearrangement links TRBV14 to TRBJ1-1; the TCRdb call, TRBD1, lacks DNA for checking. Germline loops: CDR1 SGHDN, CDR2 FVKESK. CDR3 length: 14 amino acids. The CDR3 sequence is CASSQGWGRDEAFF.

The rearrangement links TRBV25-1 to TRBJ2-7. The CDR3 contains 14 residues. Germline CDR1 and CDR2: MGHDK and SYGVNS. CDR3 loop: CASSGKGSIGEQYF.

This sequence joins TRBV12-3 or TRBV12-4 and TRBJ1-3. The CDR3 is 12 amino acids. This CDR3 reads CATGEAGNTIYF.

The V and J genes are TRBV6-2 or TRBV6-3 and TRBJ1-2; TCRdb reports TRBD1, a call that lacks DNA to check it against. Germline lookup yields CDR1 MNHEY and CDR2 SVGEGT. CDR3 length equals 14 residues. Here the CDR3 reads CASSKPGSNYGYTF.

The chain carries TRBV7-2 and TRBJ2-5. CDR1 SGHTA and CDR2 FQGNSA come from the germline V gene. This CDR3 is 13 amino acids long. CDR3 region: CASSLVVWEAQYF.

The V and J genes are TRBV30 and TRBJ2-7; TCRdb's assignment of TRBD2 cannot be checked, as there is no DNA. There are 14 residues in the CDR3. CDR1 GTSNPN and CDR2 SVGIG come from the germline V gene (reference sequence). CDR3 sequence reads: CALARGVHPYEQYF.

The genes are TRBV27 and TRBJ2-7. This CDR3 spans 13 amino acids. The germline V gene has CDR1 MNHEY and CDR2 SMNVEV (reference sequence). CDR3: CASHKGGSYEQYF.

The chain carries TRBV13 and TRBJ1-2. Germline values: CDR1 PRHDT, CDR2 FYEKMQ (reference sequence). The CDR3 totals 17 residues. This CDR3 is CASIPDGLAPRVYGYTF.

This chain joins TRBV27 and TRBJ2-5; absent DNA, TCRdb's TRBD2 call cannot be checked. The length of the CDR3 is 15 residues. Germline values: CDR1 MNHEY, CDR2 SMNVEV (reference sequence). CDR3 region: CASSLSGRWQETQYF.

This rearrangement joins TRBV7-9 to TRBJ2-1; without DNA, the TCRdb call of TRBD2 cannot be checked. This CDR3 is built from 13 residues. Germline loops: CDR1 SEHNR, CDR2 FQNEAQ (reference sequence). CDR3: CASGDYSYNEQFF.

This chain uses TRBV5-4 with TRBJ2-7. Germline loops: CDR1 SGHNT, CDR2 YYREEE (reference sequence). The length of the CDR3 is 13 residues. The chain's CDR3 is CASSKSTAYEQYF.

This chain links TRBV29-1 with TRBJ2-3; TCRdb picks TRBD1, but there is no DNA to check that call. The CDR3 consists of 13 residues. Germline V gene sequence: CDR1 SQVTM, CDR2 ANQGSEA. The CDR3 spells CSVEDRAPDTQYF.

The chain uses TRBV7-2 and TRBJ1-5. The length of the CDR3 is 11 residues. Germline lookup yields CDR1 SGHTA and CDR2 FQGNSA. The CDR3 sequence: CASSFGEAQHF. Complete variable domain (other parts from reference TRBV7-2 and TRBJ1-5): GAGVSQSPSNKVTEKGKDVELRCDPISGHTALYWYRQSLGQGLEFLIYFQGNSAPDKSGLPSDRFSAERTGGSVSTLTIQRTQQEDSAVYLCASSFGEAQHFGDGTRLSIL.

This chain connects TRBV4-1 to TRBJ2-7; TCRdb picks TRBD1, but there is no DNA to check that call. The V gene's germline CDR1 is MGHRA and CDR2 YSYEKL. The CDR3 runs 16 residues. CDR3 residues: CASSRNFGGRFYEQYF.

The V and J genes are TRBV5-5 and TRBJ1-6; there is no DNA to check the TCRdb D call of TRBD1. The germline CDR1 and CDR2 sequences are SGHKS and YYEKEE (reference sequence). The CDR3 covers 15 residues. The CDR3 sequence: CASSLPSGANSPLHF.

The J gene is TRBJ2-7, the V gene TRBV20-1; TCRdb gives TRBD1 as the D gene, but with no DNA this cannot be confirmed. The CDR3 is 15 residues long. In germline, CDR1 is DFQATT, CDR2 SNEGSKA (reference sequence). The CDR3 sequence: CSATTPGQGSYEQYF.

The J gene is TRBJ2-3, the V gene TRBV7-9; TCRdb selects TRBD1, and the lack of DNA leaves this call unchecked. The CDR3 is 17 amino acids. The germline V gene encodes CDR1 SEHNR and CDR2 FQNEAQ (reference sequence). The CDR3 here is CASSYPSFGGSTDTQYF.

The chain recombines TRBV10-3 with TRBJ1-2; TCRdb returns TRBD1, unconfirmable since there is no DNA. The CDR3 spans 12 residues. The germline V gene encodes CDR1 ENHRY and CDR2 SYGVKD. This CDR3 is CAIPGPNYGYTF.

The chain couples TRBV7-9 to TRBJ2-1; TCRdb picks TRBD1, but there is no DNA to check that call. The CDR3 runs to 14 residues. In germline, CDR1 is SEHNR, CDR2 FQNEAQ (reference sequence). The CDR3: CASNPTSGDNEQFF. Full variable domain (missing parts from reference TRBV7-9 and TRBJ2-1): DTGVSQNPRHKITKRGQNVTFRCDPISEHNRLYWYRQTLGQGPEFLTYFQNEAQLEKSRLLSDRFSAERPKGSFSTLEIQRTEQGDSAMYLCASNPTSGDNEQFFGPGTRLTVL.